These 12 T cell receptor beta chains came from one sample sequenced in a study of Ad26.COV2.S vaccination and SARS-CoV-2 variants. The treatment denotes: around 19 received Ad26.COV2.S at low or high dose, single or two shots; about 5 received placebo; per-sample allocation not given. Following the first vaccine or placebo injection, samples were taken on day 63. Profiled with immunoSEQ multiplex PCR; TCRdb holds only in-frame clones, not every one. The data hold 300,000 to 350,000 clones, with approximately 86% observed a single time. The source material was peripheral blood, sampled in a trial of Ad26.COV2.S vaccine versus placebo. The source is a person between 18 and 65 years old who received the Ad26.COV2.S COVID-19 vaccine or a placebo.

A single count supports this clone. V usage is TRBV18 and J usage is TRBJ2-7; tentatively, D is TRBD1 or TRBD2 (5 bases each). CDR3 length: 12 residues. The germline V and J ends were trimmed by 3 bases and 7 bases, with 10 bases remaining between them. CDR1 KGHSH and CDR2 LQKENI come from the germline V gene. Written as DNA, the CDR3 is TGTGCCAGCTCACCCGGGGCTCGGGAGCAGTACTTC. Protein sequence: CASSPGAREQYF. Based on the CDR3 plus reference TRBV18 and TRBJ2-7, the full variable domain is NAGVMQNPRHLVRRRGQEARLRCSPMKGHSHVYWYRQLPEEGLKFMVYLQKENIIDESGMPKERFSAEFPKEGPSILRIQQVVRGDSAAYFCASSPGAREQYFGPGTRLTVT.

The DNA of the CDR3 is TGTGCCAGTAGTATGTTGGGACAGCTCTCGAACACCGGGGAGCTGTTTTTT. Its translation: CASSMLGQLSNTGELFF. This chain uses TRBV19 with TRBJ2-2; the match to TRBD1 covers 7 bases. The ends lost 3 bases at V and 0 bases at J; junction bases unmatched: 7. The CDR3 is 17 amino acids. Germline CDR1 LNHDA, CDR2 SQIVND (reference sequence).

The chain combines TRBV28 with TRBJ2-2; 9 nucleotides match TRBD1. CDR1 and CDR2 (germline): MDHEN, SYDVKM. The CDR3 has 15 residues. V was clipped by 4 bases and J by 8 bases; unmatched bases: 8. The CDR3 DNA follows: TGTGCCAGCAGTTACACGGACAGGGGAGCTGGGGAGCTGTTTTTT. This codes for CASSYTDRGAGELFF. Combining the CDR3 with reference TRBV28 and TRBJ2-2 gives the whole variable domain DVKVTQSSRYLVKRTGEKVFLECVQDMDHENMFWYRQDPGLGLRLIYFSYDVKMKEKGDIPEGYSVSREKKERFSLILESASTNQTSMYLCASSYTDRGAGELFFGEGSRLTVL.

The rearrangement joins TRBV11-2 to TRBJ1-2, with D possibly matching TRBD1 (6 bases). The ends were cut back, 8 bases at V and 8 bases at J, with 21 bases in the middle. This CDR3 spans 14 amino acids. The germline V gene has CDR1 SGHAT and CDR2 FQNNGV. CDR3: CASQQAQGSRGYTF. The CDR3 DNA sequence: TGTGCCAGCCAGCAAGCTCAGGGGTCCCGGGGCTACACCTTC.

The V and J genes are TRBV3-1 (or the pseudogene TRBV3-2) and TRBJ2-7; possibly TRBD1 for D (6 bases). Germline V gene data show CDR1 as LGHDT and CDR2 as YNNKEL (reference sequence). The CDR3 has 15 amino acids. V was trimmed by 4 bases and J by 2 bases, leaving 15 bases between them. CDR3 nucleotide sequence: TGTGCCAGCAGCCTCCGAGGGGGTGGGACCTACGAGCAGTACTTC. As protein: CASSLRGGGTYEQYF.

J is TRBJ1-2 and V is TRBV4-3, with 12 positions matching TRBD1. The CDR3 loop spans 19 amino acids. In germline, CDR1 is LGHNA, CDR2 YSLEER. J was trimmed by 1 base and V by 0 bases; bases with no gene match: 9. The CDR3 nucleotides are TGCGCCAGCAGCCAAGACGGGAGCCGGGACAGGGGGCTTAACTATGGCTACACCTTC. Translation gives CASSQDGSRDRGLNYGYTF.

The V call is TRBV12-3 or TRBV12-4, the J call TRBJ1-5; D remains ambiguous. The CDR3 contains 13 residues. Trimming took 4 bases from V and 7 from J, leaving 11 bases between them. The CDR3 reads CASSSAGYQPQHF. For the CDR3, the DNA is TGTGCCAGCAGTTCAGCCGGGTACCAGCCCCAGCATTTT.

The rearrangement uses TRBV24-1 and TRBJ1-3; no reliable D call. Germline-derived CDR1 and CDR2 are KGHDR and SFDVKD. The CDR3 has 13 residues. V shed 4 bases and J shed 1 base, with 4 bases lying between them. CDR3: CATSEGSGNTIYF. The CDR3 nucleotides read TGTGCCACCAGTGAAGGGTCTGGAAACACCATATATTTT.

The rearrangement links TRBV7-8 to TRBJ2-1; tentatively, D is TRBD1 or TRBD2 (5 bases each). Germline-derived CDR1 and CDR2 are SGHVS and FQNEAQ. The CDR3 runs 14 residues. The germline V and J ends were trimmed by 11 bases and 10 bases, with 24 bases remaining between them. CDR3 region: CARVPGTHRSEQFF. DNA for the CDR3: TGTGCCCGCGTCCCCGGGACCCACCGCTCCGAGCAGTTCTTC.

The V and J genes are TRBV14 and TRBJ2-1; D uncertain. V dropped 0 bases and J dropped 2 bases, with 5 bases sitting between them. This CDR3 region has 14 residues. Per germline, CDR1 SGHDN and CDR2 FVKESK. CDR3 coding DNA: TGTGCCAGCAGCCAAGACAACACCTACAATGAGCAGTTCTTC. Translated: CASSQDNTYNEQFF.

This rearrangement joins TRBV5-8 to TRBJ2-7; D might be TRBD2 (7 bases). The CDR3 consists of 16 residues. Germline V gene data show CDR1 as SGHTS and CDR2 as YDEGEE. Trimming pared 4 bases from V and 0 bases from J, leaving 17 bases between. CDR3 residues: CASSDGAGEGSYEQYF. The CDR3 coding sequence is TGTGCCAGCAGCGACGGGGCAGGGGAGGGCTCCTACGAGCAGTACTTC.

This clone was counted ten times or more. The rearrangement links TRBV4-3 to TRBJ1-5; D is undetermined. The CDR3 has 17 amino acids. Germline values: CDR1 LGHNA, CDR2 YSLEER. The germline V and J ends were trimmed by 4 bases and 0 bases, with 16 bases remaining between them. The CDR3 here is CASSPKVYGNSNQPQHF. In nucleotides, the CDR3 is TGCGCCAGCAGCCCCAAGGTTTACGGGAATAGCAATCAGCCCCAGCATTTT.